One T cell receptor (beta chain) is described in this entry. Controls comprised healthy donors matched for age and sex. An amount of RNA that ranged from about 0.45 to 1 ug was reverse transcribed with random hexamers. Amplification of TCR beta CDR3 was carried out by immunoSEQ multiplex PCR, which covered 54 Vbeta and 13 Jbeta segments. TCRdb re-called the immunoSEQ multiplex PCR reads through MiXCR, storing one row per CDR3 protein. Of over 100,000 distinct CDR3 sequences in the sample, 80% to 95% were seen once. This sample is drawn from a study of CD8 T cells in Susac syndrome. The sequence came from a human donor in good health. The sequencing input was CD8+ T cells from PBMCs.

The CDR3 spells CASSYSNLRGDDYEQYF. CDR3 DNA: TGTGCCAGCAGTTATTCGAACCTCCGCGGGGATGACTACGAGCAGTACTTC. V usage is TRBV6-9 and J usage is TRBJ2-7; D is possibly TRBD2 (6 bases). Germline-derived CDR1 and CDR2 are MNHGY and SVAAGI. The CDR3 has 17 residues. The germline V and J ends were trimmed by 0 bases and 3 bases, with 18 bases remaining between them.